This T cell receptor (beta chain) was obtained from a study of blood T cells in healthy people across ages. The CDR3 runs to 15 residues. Germline lookup yields CDR1 MNHEY and CDR2 SVGEGT. A second PCR, run for about 7 to 11 cycles, used a sample-barcoded 5' primer plus a J-beta primer mix. TCRdb used MiXCR to reprocess the 5' RACE reads, holding one entry per CDR3 protein. The data contain over 1,300,000 distinct CDR3 sequences, approximately 59% of them singletons. A minimum of 6 micrograms of total RNA was extracted per sample. This chain connects TRBV6-2 or TRBV6-3 to TRBJ2-4; 12 bases are shared with TRBD1. Gene TRBJ2-7 matches the end of the DNA better, so the J call may be wrong. The receptor was isolated from a man aged 18 to 30 in good health. Input material: blood. CDR3 DNA: TGTGCCAGCACCGCCAGGGACAGGGGGCTCCGCGAGCAGTACTTC. Protein: CASTARDRGLREQYF.